The 7 T cell receptor beta chains presented below share a single source sample, sequenced in a study of blood T cell repertoires in COVID-19. Measured with immunoSEQ multiplex PCR; TCRdb has only the in-frame clones, and not every one. The repertoire holds roughly 150,000 clones, with roughly 88% as singletons. Sequencing was performed on PBMCs or T cells enriched from blood (not recorded which). The receptors come from a man aged 65 to 85 who had been exposed to COVID-19.

The V gene is TRBV10-3, the J gene TRBJ1-1; D is possibly TRBD1 (6 bases). Germline CDR1 ENHRY, CDR2 SYGVKD. The CDR3 loop spans 13 amino acids. CDR3 in amino acids: CAIGDKRNTEAFF. The CDR3 DNA reads TGTGCGATCGGGGACAAAAGGAACACTGAAGCTTTCTTT.

The chain employs TRBV7-9 and TRBJ2-3; no firm D call. Trimming shortened V by 0 bases and J by 0 bases, and 10 bases separated the two germline ends. The CDR3 extends over 16 amino acids. Germline lookup yields CDR1 SEHNR and CDR2 FQNEAQ (reference sequence). The CDR3 region has the DNA TGTGCCAGCAGCTTAGCGCTCGCGCGTAGCACAGATACGCAGTATTTT. It yields the protein CASSLALARSTDTQYF.

V usage is TRBV6-5 and J usage is TRBJ2-1; 9 bases align to TRBD1. The CDR3 runs to 15 residues. Germline values: CDR1 MNHEY, CDR2 SVGAGI. With V trimmed by 4 bases and J by 4 bases, 5 bases remained unmatched. The CDR3 loop is CASSLSGTGYNEQFF. As DNA, the CDR3 is TGTGCCAGCAGTTTATCCGGGACAGGGTACAATGAGCAGTTCTTC.

The chain has TRBV12-3 or TRBV12-4 and TRBJ1-2; 7 bases map to TRBD1. V shed 6 bases, J shed 9 bases, and the junction held 10 bases outside the gene matches. CDR3 size: 13 residues. The CDR3 DNA follows: TGTGCCAGCAGCCTGACAGGGACCAGTAGCTACACCTTC. Protein sequence: CASSLTGTSSYTF.

The rearrangement links TRBV24-1 to TRBJ2-3; a weak D match, TRBD2 (5 bases). The CDR3 contains 13 residues. The V and J ends lost 4 bases and 7 bases respectively, with 11 bases between them. CDR1 is KGHDR, CDR2 SFDVKD, per germline. The CDR3 sequence: CATSDPTRNTQYF. CDR3 bases: TGTGCCACCAGTGACCCTACTAGAAATACGCAGTATTTT.

V usage is TRBV28 and J usage is TRBJ2-3; 7 bases agree with TRBD2. Unmatched junction bases numbered 2, after V lost 5 bases and J lost 0 bases. This CDR3 region has 14 residues. Germline CDR1 MDHEN, CDR2 SYDVKM. The CDR3 nucleotides read TGTGCCAGCAGTGTTAGCGGGAGCACAGATACGCAGTATTTT. Translating gives CASSVSGSTDTQYF. The variable domain in full, completed from reference TRBV28 and TRBJ2-3, reads DVKVTQSSRYLVKRTGEKVFLECVQDMDHENMFWYRQDPGLGLRLIYFSYDVKMKEKGDIPEGYSVSREKKERFSLILESASTNQTSMYLCASSVSGSTDTQYFGPGTRLTVL.

The chain employs TRBV5-6 and TRBJ2-3, with a tentative D call TRBD1 (6 bases). The V end lost 4 bases, the J end lost 5 bases, and 20 bases lay between the germline ends. The germline CDR1 and CDR2 sequences are SGHDT and YYEEEE. This CDR3 is 16 amino acids long. In nucleotides, the CDR3 is TGTGCCAGCAGCCAATTGACAGGCGGAGTGGTAGATACGCAGTATTTT. As protein: CASSQLTGGVVDTQYF.